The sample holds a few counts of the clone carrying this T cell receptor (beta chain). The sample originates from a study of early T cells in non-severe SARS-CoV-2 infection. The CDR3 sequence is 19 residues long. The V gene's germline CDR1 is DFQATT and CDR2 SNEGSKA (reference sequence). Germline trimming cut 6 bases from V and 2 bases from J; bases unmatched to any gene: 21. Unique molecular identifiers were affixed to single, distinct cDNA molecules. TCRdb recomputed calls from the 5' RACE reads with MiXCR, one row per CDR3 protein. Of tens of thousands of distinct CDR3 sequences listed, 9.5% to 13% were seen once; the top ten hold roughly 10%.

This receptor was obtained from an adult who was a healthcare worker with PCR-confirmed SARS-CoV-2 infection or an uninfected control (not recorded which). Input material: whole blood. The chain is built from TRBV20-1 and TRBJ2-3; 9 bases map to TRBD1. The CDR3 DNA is TGCAGTGCCAGGCCGGGACAGGGAGGCCCGGGACTATCCACAGATACGCAGTATTTT. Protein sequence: CSARPGQGGPGLSTDTQYF.